The 29 T cell receptor beta chains listed next were all sequenced from one sample in a study of CD8 T cells in ankylosing spondylitis. Via MiXCR, TCRdb re-called the 5' RACE reads, giving one row per CDR3 protein. The sample shows roughly 38,000 distinct CDR3 sequences, less than 4% of them seen only once. The sample was blood, either unsorted or a sorted T cell fraction (not recorded which). These receptors were collected from a male donor with ankylosing spondylitis or in good health (not recorded which).

This clonotype was seen ten or more times. The chain uses TRBV9 and TRBJ2-5, with TRBD1 as a possible D gene (6 bases). The V and J ends lost 1 base and 0 bases respectively, with 10 bases between them. Germline lookup yields CDR1 SGDLS and CDR2 YYNGEE. There are 15 residues in the CDR3. The CDR3 nucleotides read TGTGCCAGCAGCGTAACAGGGAACCACCAAGAGACCCAGTACTTC. Protein: CASSVTGNHQETQYF.

This clonotype came up many times. The chain has TRBV9 and TRBJ1-5; 9 nucleotides align to TRBD1. The trim removed 0 bases at V and 5 bases at J, leaving 3 bases unmatched. The germline CDR1 and CDR2 sequences are SGDLS and YYNGEE. This CDR3 comprises 15 residues. In nucleotides, the CDR3 is TGTGCCAGCAGCGTAGGGGACAGGGCACATCAGCCCCAGCATTTT. It yields the protein CASSVGDRAHQPQHF. Full variable domain (rest looked up from reference TRBV9 and TRBJ1-5): DSGVTQTPKHLITATGQRVTLRCSPRSGDLSVYWYQQSLDQGLQFLIQYYNGEERAKGNILERFSAQQFPDLHSELNLSSLELGDSALYFCASSVGDRAHQPQHFGDGTRLSIL.

This clonotype appeared many times. V gene TRBV21-1 combines with J gene TRBJ2-3; the tabulated D call, TRBD2, remains unverified against the DNA. TRBV21-1 constitutes a pseudogene. This CDR3 has 11 amino acids. CDR3: CARSTAGGQYF. The CDR3 DNA reads as TGTGCCAGATCGACAGCGGGAGGGCAGTATTTT.

This clonotype was detected ten times or more. The chain joins TRBV9 to TRBJ2-5; D assignment may be TRBD1 or TRBD2 (5 bases each). The CDR3 is 13 amino acids. V dropped 5 bases and J dropped 5 bases, with 13 bases sitting between them. From germline, CDR1 is SGDLS and CDR2 YYNGEE. The CDR3 spells CASSRDLLETQYF. CDR3 bases: TGTGCCAGCAGTCGGGACCTATTGGAGACCCAGTACTTC.

This clonotype showed up many times. In nucleotides, the CDR3 is TGTGCCAGCAGCGAGGCCGATGAGCAGTTCTTC. Translating it yields CASSEADEQFF. This sequence joins TRBV9 and TRBJ2-1; D ambiguous. The V end was cut by 3 bases, the J end by 8 bases, with 6 bases between. Per the germline V gene, CDR1 is SGDLS and CDR2 is YYNGEE. This CDR3 is built from 11 residues.

This clonotype was seen many times. V gene TRBV9 combines with J gene TRBJ2-3; TRBD2 matches 12 bases. J gave up 3 bases and V 0 bases, and 5 bases lay outside the gene matches. CDR3 length: 17 amino acids. From germline, CDR1 is SGDLS and CDR2 YYNGEE. Here the CDR3 DNA reads TGTGCCAGCAGCGTAGCAACACTAGCGGGAGGAACAGATACGCAGTATTTT. This translates into CASSVATLAGGTDTQYF.

This clonotype was observed many times. The chain employs TRBV9 and TRBJ1-1; no clear D gene. The germline V and J ends were trimmed by 0 bases and 6 bases, with 12 bases remaining between them. Germline V gives CDR1 SGDLS, CDR2 YYNGEE. The CDR3 is 14 residues long. The DNA of the CDR3 is TGTGCCAGCAGCGTAGCAAAACAGAGTGCTGAAGCTTTCTTT. This codes for CASSVAKQSAEAFF.

CDR3 nucleotides: TGTGCCAGCAGTCTTATGGAAAATGAGCAGTTCTTC. This sequence encodes CASSLMENEQFF. The chain employs TRBV9 and TRBJ2-1, with unresolved D. The CDR3 is 12 amino acids. The V gene lost 5 bases and the J gene lost 7 bases, with 10 bases spanning the gap. Germline assignment: CDR1 SGDLS and CDR2 YYNGEE. The full variable domain, completed using reference TRBV9 and TRBJ2-1, is DSGVTQTPKHLITATGQRVTLRCSPRSGDLSVYWYQQSLDQGLQFLIQYYNGEERAKGNILERFSAQQFPDLHSELNLSSLELGDSALYFCASSLMENEQFFGPGTRLTVL.

This clonotype was observed many times. The rearrangement uses TRBV9 and TRBJ2-5; D may be TRBD1 (6 bases). Germline loops: CDR1 SGDLS, CDR2 YYNGEE. This CDR3 region has 14 residues. The V end lost 3 bases, the J end lost 0 bases, and 9 bases lay between the germline ends. The CDR3 DNA is TGTGCCAGCAGCGGGGGGCACCACCAAGAGACCCAGTACTTC. Amino acid sequence: CASSGGHHQETQYF.

This clonotype was seen many times. The V gene is TRBV9, the J gene TRBJ2-2; the D gene is possibly TRBD2 (6 bases). Germline CDR1 is SGDLS and CDR2 is YYNGEE. CDR3 length: 15 residues. The V end lost 6 bases, the J end lost 0 bases, and 12 bases lay between the germline ends. CDR3 sequence (DNA): TGTGCCAGCACCCCGGGGGTCGCGAACACCGGGGAGCTGTTTTTT. This encodes CASTPGVANTGELFF.

This clonotype was detected many times. V usage is TRBV9 and J usage is TRBJ2-5; 10 bases map to TRBD2. CDR1 is SGDLS, CDR2 YYNGEE, per germline. The CDR3 covers 16 residues. V shed 4 bases and J 5 bases; nucleotides not matched to a gene: 11. In DNA, the CDR3 is TGTGCCAGCAGCCTGACTAGCGGGTTCGGCGGGGAGACCCAGTACTTC. Translated: CASSLTSGFGGETQYF.

This clonotype was observed many times. The chain combines TRBV9 with TRBJ2-5; 13 bases map to TRBD2. Germline CDR1 is SGDLS and CDR2 is YYNGEE. This CDR3 has 17 amino acids. Trimming removed 0 bases from V and 5 bases from J; junction bases left unmatched: 7. The DNA for the CDR3 is TGTGCCAGCAGCGTAGGGACTAGCGGGGGCCTAGGGGAGACCCAGTACTTC. Its translation: CASSVGTSGGLGETQYF.

This clonotype was seen ten or more times. The V gene is TRBV9, the J gene TRBJ2-5, with TRBD1 matching over 7 bases. The junction had 5 bases not matched to a gene; V was cut back by 2 bases and J by 4 bases. The length of the CDR3 is 14 residues. Germline V gene lookup returns CDR1 SGDLS and CDR2 YYNGEE. In DNA form, the CDR3 reads TGTGCCAGCAGCGTCACGGACAGGTCAGAGACCCAGTACTTC. Translated: CASSVTDRSETQYF.

This clonotype was observed many times. The genes are TRBV9 and TRBJ2-3; 7 nucleotides match TRBD1. The germline V gene has CDR1 SGDLS and CDR2 YYNGEE. V was clipped by 4 bases and J by 2 bases; unmatched bases: 10. This CDR3 comprises 16 residues. CDR3 nucleotide sequence: TGTGCCAGCAGCAAAGGGGTCGGGACAGACACAGATACGCAGTATTTT. It yields the protein CASSKGVGTDTDTQYF.

This clonotype was seen at least ten times. This chain links TRBV9 with TRBJ2-3; D remains unclear. CDR1 and CDR2 from the germline V gene are SGDLS and YYNGEE. Deletions cut 4 bases from V and 4 bases from J, with 10 bases between. The CDR3 consists of 13 residues. The CDR3 spells CASSPSLADTQYF. The CDR3 DNA is TGTGCCAGCAGCCCATCCCTTGCAGATACGCAGTATTTT.

This clonotype was recorded many times. The chain combines TRBV9 with TRBJ2-1, with D unresolved. Trimming pared 4 bases from V and 7 bases from J, leaving 15 bases between. The CDR3 runs 14 residues. Germline CDR1 SGDLS, CDR2 YYNGEE. The CDR3 reads CASSPEPTGNEQFF. Here the CDR3 DNA reads TGTGCCAGCAGCCCCGAGCCCACTGGGAATGAGCAGTTCTTC.

The sample holds many counts of this clonotype. V is TRBV9 and J is TRBJ2-6; 10 positions match TRBD1. The CDR3 totals 17 residues. The germline gives CDR1 SGDLS, CDR2 YYNGEE. V lost 4 bases to trimming and J lost 7 bases; unmatched junction nucleotides: 11. CDR3 sequence (DNA): TGTGCCAGCAGCCGCGGGACAGGGGAAGAAGTAGCCAACGTCCTGACTTTC. Translation gives CASSRGTGEEVANVLTF.

This clonotype appeared many times. This chain joins TRBV9 and TRBJ2-4; D unresolved. Between the trimmed V and J ends, which lost 3 bases and 0 bases, there was a span of 16 bases. CDR1 is SGDLS and CDR2 is YYNGEE in the germline V gene. This CDR3 region has 17 residues. The CDR3 sequence: CASSATADRIAKNIQYF. In DNA form, the CDR3 reads TGTGCCAGCAGCGCCACGGCTGACCGAATAGCCAAAAACATTCAGTACTTC.

This clonotype was counted many times. The V call is TRBV9, the J call TRBJ1-2, with D perhaps TRBD1 (6 bases). Trimming pared 4 bases from V and 3 bases from J, leaving 13 bases between. The germline gives CDR1 SGDLS, CDR2 YYNGEE. CDR3 length: 14 residues. CDR3 coding DNA: TGTGCCAGCAGCCCACCGACAGGACACTATGGCTACACCTTC. This sequence encodes CASSPPTGHYGYTF.

This clonotype was seen many times. This chain uses TRBV9 with TRBJ1-4; the D is unclear. Trimming stripped 0 bases from V and 0 bases from J, with 12 bases between. Germline-derived CDR1 and CDR2 are SGDLS and YYNGEE. The CDR3 is 17 residues long. The CDR3 bases are TGTGCCAGCAGCGTAGGGGCCCTGAGTCCAACTAATGAAAAACTGTTTTTT. Translating it yields CASSVGALSPTNEKLFF.

This clonotype was observed many times. The chain has TRBV9 and TRBJ1-2; D gene ambiguous. The V gene's germline CDR1 is SGDLS and CDR2 YYNGEE. This CDR3 spans 14 amino acids. V was clipped by 0 bases and J by 5 bases, with 11 bases between them. The CDR3 coding sequence is TGTGCCAGCAGCGTAGGGTGGCGAGAATATGGCTACACCTTC. It is translated as CASSVGWREYGYTF.

At least ten counts were recorded for this clonotype. The rearrangement links TRBV9 to TRBJ2-1, with 10 bases lining up with TRBD2. V gave up 0 bases and J gave up 0 bases; unmatched junction bases: 0. Germline lookup yields CDR1 SGDLS and CDR2 YYNGEE. The CDR3 spans 16 residues. The CDR3 DNA reads as TGTGCCAGCAGCGTAGTAGCGGGGGGCTCCTACAATGAGCAGTTCTTC. This codes for CASSVVAGGSYNEQFF.

This clonotype appeared many times. The chain carries TRBV9 and TRBJ2-2; D ambiguous. Germline assignment: CDR1 SGDLS and CDR2 YYNGEE. The CDR3 is 14 amino acids. Trimming left V 6 bases short and J 0 bases short, with 9 bases between. Here the CDR3 DNA reads TGTGCCAGCACGGTGGCTCCGAACACCGGGGAGCTGTTTTTT. This encodes CASTVAPNTGELFF.

This clonotype was observed many times. This chain joins TRBV9 and TRBJ1-5; TRBD1 matches 7 bases. In germline, CDR1 is SGDLS, CDR2 YYNGEE. The CDR3 has 14 residues. The junction had 7 bases not matched to a gene; V was cut back by 3 bases and J by 7 bases. CDR3 loop: CASSGQGGTQPQHF. The CDR3 DNA reads as TGTGCCAGCAGCGGTCAGGGGGGCACACAGCCCCAGCATTTT. The full variable domain, rest sourced from reference TRBV9 and TRBJ1-5, is DSGVTQTPKHLITATGQRVTLRCSPRSGDLSVYWYQQSLDQGLQFLIQYYNGEERAKGNILERFSAQQFPDLHSELNLSSLELGDSALYFCASSGQGGTQPQHFGDGTRLSIL.

This clonotype was picked up many times. The CDR3: CASSVRGNTGELFF. The CDR3 DNA reads TGTGCCAGCAGCGTACGGGGAAACACCGGGGAGCTGTTTTTT. The chain couples TRBV9 to TRBJ2-2; maybe TRBD2 (5 bases). The CDR3 runs to 14 residues. V was trimmed by 1 base and J by 2 bases, leaving 6 bases between them. Germline values: CDR1 SGDLS, CDR2 YYNGEE.

This clonotype was detected ten times or more. In DNA, the CDR3 is TGTGCCAGCAGCCCACAAGTAAGCACAGATACGCAGTATTTT. It encodes CASSPQVSTDTQYF. This chain uses TRBV9 with TRBJ2-3; D remains ambiguous. CDR3 length: 14 residues. Germline V CDR1 and CDR2: SGDLS, YYNGEE. The V end was cut by 4 bases, the J end by 0 bases, with 9 bases between.

This chain joins TRBV9 and TRBJ1-2; the D gene is possibly TRBD1 (5 bases). This CDR3 region has 13 residues. Germline CDR1 reads SGDLS; CDR2 reads YYNGEE. Trimming pared 2 bases from V and 4 bases from J, leaving 9 bases between. The CDR3 region is CASSVQGPYGYTF. In nucleotides, the CDR3 is TGTGCCAGCAGCGTCCAGGGCCCCTATGGCTACACCTTC.

The table lists this clonotype with a few counts. Written as DNA, the CDR3 is TGTGCCAGCAGCGAAAGGGGGCTAGCCAAAAACATTCAGTACTTC. This translates into CASSERGLAKNIQYF. V gene TRBV9 combines with J gene TRBJ2-4; TRBD1 matches at 7 bases. V trimming: 3 bases; J trimming: 0 bases; junction bases outside the gene matches: 3. The germline gives CDR1 SGDLS, CDR2 YYNGEE. The CDR3 extends over 15 amino acids.

This clonotype was counted many times. V and J are TRBV9 and TRBJ1-6, with unresolved D. The CDR3 extends over 12 amino acids. Germline V lookup: CDR1 SGDLS, CDR2 YYNGEE. V lost 4 bases to trimming and J lost 8 bases, with 7 bases between them. The CDR3 region is CASSSQDSPLHF. The CDR3 DNA is TGTGCCAGCAGCTCGCAAGATTCACCCCTCCACTTT. Filled out from reference TRBV9 and TRBJ1-6, the complete variable domain reads DSGVTQTPKHLITATGQRVTLRCSPRSGDLSVYWYQQSLDQGLQFLIQYYNGEERAKGNILERFSAQQFPDLHSELNLSSLELGDSALYFCASSSQDSPLHFGNGTRLTVT.